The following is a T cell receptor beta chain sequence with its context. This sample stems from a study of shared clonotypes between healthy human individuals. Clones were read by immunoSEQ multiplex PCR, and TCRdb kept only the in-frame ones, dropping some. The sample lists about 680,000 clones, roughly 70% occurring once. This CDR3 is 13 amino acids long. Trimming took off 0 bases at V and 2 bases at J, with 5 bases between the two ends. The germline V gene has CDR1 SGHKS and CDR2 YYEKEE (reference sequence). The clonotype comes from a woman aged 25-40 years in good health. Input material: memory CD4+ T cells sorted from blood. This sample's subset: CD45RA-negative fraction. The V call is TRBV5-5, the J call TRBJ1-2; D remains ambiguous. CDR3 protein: CASSLAQNYGYTF. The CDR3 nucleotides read TGTGCCAGCAGCTTGGCACAGAACTATGGCTACACCTTC.